The 2 T cell receptor beta chains reported below all come from one sample, sequenced in a study of shared clonotypes between healthy human individuals. Here immunoSEQ multiplex PCR was the method, and the copy in TCRdb shows in-frame clones only, minus some. Here the sample spans about 680,000 clones, around four fifths being singletons. The specimen sequenced was memory CD4+ T cells sorted from blood. The subset was: CD45RA-negative fraction. All receptors derive from a woman aged 30 to 39 in good health.

The CDR3 DNA reads as TGTGCCAGCAGCCAAGCAGGCTACGAGCAGTACTTC. Translated, it gives CASSQAGYEQYF. The chain has TRBV14 and TRBJ2-5; D unclear. The J call is in doubt because the DNA end fits TRBJ2-7 better. The CDR3 is 12 residues long. The V gene's germline CDR1 is SGHDN and CDR2 FVKESK.

The chain couples TRBV5-1 to TRBJ2-7; D unclear. V lost 0 bases, J lost 0 bases, and 13 bases lay in between. Per the germline V gene, CDR1 is SGHRS and CDR2 is YFSETQ. There are 16 residues in the CDR3. CDR3 residues: CASSLAGRPSSYEQYF. The CDR3 bases are TGCGCCAGCAGCTTGGCGGGCAGACCGAGCTCCTACGAGCAGTACTTC.